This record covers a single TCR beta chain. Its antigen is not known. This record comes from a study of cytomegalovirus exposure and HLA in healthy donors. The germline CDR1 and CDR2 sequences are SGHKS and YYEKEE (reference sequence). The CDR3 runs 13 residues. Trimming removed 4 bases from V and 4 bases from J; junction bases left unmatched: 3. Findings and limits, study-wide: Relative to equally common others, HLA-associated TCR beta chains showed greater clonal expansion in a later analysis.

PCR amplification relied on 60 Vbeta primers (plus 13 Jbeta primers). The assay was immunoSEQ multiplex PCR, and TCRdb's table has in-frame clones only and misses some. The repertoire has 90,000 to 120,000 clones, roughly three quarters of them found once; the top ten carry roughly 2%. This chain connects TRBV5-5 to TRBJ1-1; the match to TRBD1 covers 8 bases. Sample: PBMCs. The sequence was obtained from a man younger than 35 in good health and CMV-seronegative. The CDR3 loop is CASSQGASTEAFF. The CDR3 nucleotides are TGTGCCAGCAGCCAGGGGGCTTCCACTGAAGCTTTCTTT.